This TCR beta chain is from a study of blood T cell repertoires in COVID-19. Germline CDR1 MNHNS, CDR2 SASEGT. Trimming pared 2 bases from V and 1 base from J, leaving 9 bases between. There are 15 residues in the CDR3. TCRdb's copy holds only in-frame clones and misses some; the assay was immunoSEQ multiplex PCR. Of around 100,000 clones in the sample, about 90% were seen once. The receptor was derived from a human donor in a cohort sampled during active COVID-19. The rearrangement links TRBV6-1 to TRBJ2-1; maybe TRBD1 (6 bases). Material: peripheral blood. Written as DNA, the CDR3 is TGTGCCAGCAGTGAAACGCAGGGGTCCTACAATGAGCAGTTCTTC. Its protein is CASSETQGSYNEQFF.